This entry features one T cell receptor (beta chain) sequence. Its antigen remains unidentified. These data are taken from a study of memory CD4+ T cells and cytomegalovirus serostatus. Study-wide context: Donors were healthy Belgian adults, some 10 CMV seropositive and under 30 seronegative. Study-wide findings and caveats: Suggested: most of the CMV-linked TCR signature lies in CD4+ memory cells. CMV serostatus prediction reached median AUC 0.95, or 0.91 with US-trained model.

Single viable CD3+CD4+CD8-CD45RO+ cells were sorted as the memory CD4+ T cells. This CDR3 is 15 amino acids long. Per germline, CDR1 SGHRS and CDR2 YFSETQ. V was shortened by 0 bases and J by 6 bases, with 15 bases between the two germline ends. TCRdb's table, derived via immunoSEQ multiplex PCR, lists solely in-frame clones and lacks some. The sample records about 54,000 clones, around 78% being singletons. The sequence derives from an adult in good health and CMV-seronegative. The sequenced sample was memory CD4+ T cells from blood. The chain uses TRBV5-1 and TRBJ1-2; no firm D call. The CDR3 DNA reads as TGCGCCAGCAGCTTGGTTCGGACGGATAGGAATGGCTACACCTTC. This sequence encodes CASSLVRTDRNGYTF.